These 11 T cell receptor beta chains originate from one sample sequenced in a study of blood T cell repertoires in COVID-19 (dated by TCRdb to 2018 to 2020). To prepare the library, the immunoSEQ multiplex PCR assay was applied. TCRdb took this table from immuneACCESS and kept in-frame rearrangements with V and J called. Such tables lack part of the clones; where checked against another copy, unresolved V genes explain under half of the gap, and the rest is unexplained. A total of tens of thousands of clones appear in this sample, 80% to 90% of them only once. The top ten clones comprise about 1.2% of the sample. What was sequenced was peripheral blood. The source is a man aged 55 to 70 with acute or convalescent COVID-19.

The V and J genes are TRBV2 and TRBJ1-6; D unclear. The germline CDR1 and CDR2 sequences are SNHLY and FYNNEI. Trimming removed 7 bases from V and 2 bases from J, with 15 bases in between. This CDR3 has 16 amino acids. The CDR3 region is CASTPRELAYNSPLHF. The CDR3 DNA reads as TGTGCCAGCACCCCTCGGGAGCTGGCCTATAATTCACCCCTCCACTTT.

This chain links TRBV7-9 with TRBJ1-1; 7 bases fit TRBD1. V lost 5 bases to trimming and J lost 0 bases; unmatched junction nucleotides: 6. The germline V gene has CDR1 SEHNR and CDR2 FQNEAQ (reference sequence). The CDR3 length is 15 residues. The CDR3: CASSGQQGMNTEAFF. The CDR3 nucleotides are TGTGCCAGCAGCGGTCAACAGGGGATGAACACTGAAGCTTTCTTT.

CDR3 DNA sequence: TGTGCCACCGCAGAGGGCAGGGGGTTACTAGCGGGAGCGTACAATGAGCAGTTCTTC. Translating gives CATAEGRGLLAGAYNEQFF. The chain recombines TRBV24-1 with TRBJ2-1; TRBD2 agrees at 11 bases. This CDR3 region has 19 residues. CDR1 and CDR2 from the germline V gene are KGHDR and SFDVKD. Trimming at V came to 9 bases and at J to 4 bases, leaving 19 bases not matched to a gene.

Here the CDR3 DNA reads TGTGCCAGCAGCTGGGCGGGACCCAACACAGATACGCAGTATTTT. This translates into CASSWAGPNTDTQYF. The rearrangement joins TRBV11-3 to TRBJ2-3, with a tentative D call TRBD2 (6 bases). The V end lost 4 bases, the J end lost 2 bases, and 13 bases lay between the germline ends. This CDR3 has 15 residues. From germline, CDR1 is SGHNT and CDR2 YENEEA.

The chain combines TRBV7-2 with TRBJ2-7; 10 nucleotides align to TRBD2. The CDR3 runs to 14 residues. V lost 4 bases and J lost 4; bases outside the gene matches: 4. Per the germline V gene, CDR1 is SGHTA and CDR2 is FQGNSA. In DNA, the CDR3 is TGTGCCAGCAGCTCAGCGGGAGGGAAGTACGAGCAGTACTTC. This codes for CASSSAGGKYEQYF.

V usage is TRBV6-6 and J usage is TRBJ2-7; TRBD1 is a possible D gene (6 bases). Germline CDR1 MNHNY, CDR2 SVGAGI (reference sequence). V was trimmed by 2 bases and J by 1 base, leaving 9 bases between them. The CDR3 totals 14 residues. The CDR3 DNA sequence: TGTGCCAGCAGTTACGACAGGAATTCCTACGAGCAGTACTTC. This encodes CASSYDRNSYEQYF.

The table lists this clone with a count of one. The gene calls are TRBV11-2 and TRBJ1-4; D is undetermined. The CDR3 is 14 amino acids. The germline gives CDR1 SGHAT, CDR2 FQNNGV. Trimming stripped 0 bases from V and 10 bases from J, with 12 bases between. In DNA, the CDR3 is TGTGCCAGCAGCTTAGATCAGGCAGCGGGAAAACTGTTTTTT. Its translation is CASSLDQAAGKLFF.

The genes are TRBV24-1 and TRBJ1-5; possibly TRBD1 for D (5 bases). The CDR3 extends over 13 amino acids. Germline V gene sequence: CDR1 KGHDR, CDR2 SFDVKD. V was cut by 4 bases and J by 6 bases, with 9 bases left in between. Here the CDR3 DNA reads TGTGCCACCAGTGACCCCGGGGGTCAGCCCCAGCATTTT. Amino acid sequence: CATSDPGGQPQHF.

This clone has just a few counts. The chain joins TRBV3-1 (or the pseudogene TRBV3-2) to TRBJ2-7, with 10 bases that match TRBD2. Losses at the gene ends were 1 base for V and 8 bases for J; bases not matched to a gene: 8. The CDR3 totals 15 residues. CDR1 and CDR2 (germline): LGHDT, YNNKEL (reference sequence). The CDR3 spells CASSQAPSGGTQQYF. The CDR3 nucleotides are TGTGCCAGCAGCCAAGCTCCTAGCGGGGGAACTCAGCAGTACTTC.

This rearrangement joins TRBV10-2 to TRBJ1-2; D not certain. The V end was cut by 6 bases, the J end by 2 bases, with 10 bases between. The germline gives CDR1 WSHSY, CDR2 SAAADI. There are 13 residues in the CDR3. For the CDR3, the DNA is TGCGCCAGCAGCCTTGAGGGAAACTATGGCTACACCTTC. Translating gives CASSLEGNYGYTF.

This sequence joins TRBV20-1 and TRBJ2-1; TRBD2 matches 12 bases. Germline V gene lookup returns CDR1 DFQATT and CDR2 SNEGSKA (reference sequence). This CDR3 is 14 amino acids long. V was clipped by 3 bases and J by 10 bases; unmatched bases: 7. CDR3 amino acids: CSASPASGGGEQFF. The CDR3 DNA sequence: TGCAGTGCTAGTCCGGCTAGCGGGGGGGGCGAGCAGTTCTTC.